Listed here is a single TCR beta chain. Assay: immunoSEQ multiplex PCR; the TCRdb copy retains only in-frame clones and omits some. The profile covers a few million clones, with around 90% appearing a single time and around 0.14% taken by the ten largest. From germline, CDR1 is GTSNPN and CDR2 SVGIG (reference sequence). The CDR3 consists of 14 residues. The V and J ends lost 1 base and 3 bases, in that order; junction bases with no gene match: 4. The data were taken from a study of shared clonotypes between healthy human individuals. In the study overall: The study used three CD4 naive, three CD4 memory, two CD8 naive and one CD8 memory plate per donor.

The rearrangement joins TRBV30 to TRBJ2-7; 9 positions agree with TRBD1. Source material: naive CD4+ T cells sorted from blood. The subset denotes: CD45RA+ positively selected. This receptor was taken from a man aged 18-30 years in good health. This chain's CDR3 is CAWSDQTGGYEQYF. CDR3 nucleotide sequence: TGTGCCTGGAGTGACCAGACAGGGGGCTACGAGCAGTACTTC. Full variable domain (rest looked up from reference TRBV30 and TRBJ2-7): SQTIHQWPATLVQPVGSPLSLECTVEGTSNPNLYWYRQAAGRGLQLLFYSVGIGQISSEVPQNLSASRPQDRQFILSSKKLLLSDSGFYLCAWSDQTGGYEQYFGPGTRLTVT.